This TCR beta chain was identified during a study of blood T cell repertoires in COVID-19. Generated by immunoSEQ multiplex PCR, the TCRdb table keeps only in-frame clones and is missing some. The sample comprises 75,000 to 90,000 clones, more than 80% of which are singletons, and under 5.5% rests with the top ten. This clone was recorded only once. V lost 0 bases, J lost 0 bases, and 12 bases lay in between. This CDR3 is built from 16 residues. CDR1 SGHRS and CDR2 YFSETQ come from the germline V gene. The sequencing sample was made of peripheral blood. This rearrangement joins TRBV5-1 to TRBJ1-2; TRBD1 is a possible D gene (6 bases). This TCR derives from an older woman with acute or convalescent COVID-19. The DNA of the CDR3 is TGCGCCAGCAGCTTGGGACAGGAGGCTTCTAACTATGGCTACACCTTC. Its translation is CASSLGQEASNYGYTF.